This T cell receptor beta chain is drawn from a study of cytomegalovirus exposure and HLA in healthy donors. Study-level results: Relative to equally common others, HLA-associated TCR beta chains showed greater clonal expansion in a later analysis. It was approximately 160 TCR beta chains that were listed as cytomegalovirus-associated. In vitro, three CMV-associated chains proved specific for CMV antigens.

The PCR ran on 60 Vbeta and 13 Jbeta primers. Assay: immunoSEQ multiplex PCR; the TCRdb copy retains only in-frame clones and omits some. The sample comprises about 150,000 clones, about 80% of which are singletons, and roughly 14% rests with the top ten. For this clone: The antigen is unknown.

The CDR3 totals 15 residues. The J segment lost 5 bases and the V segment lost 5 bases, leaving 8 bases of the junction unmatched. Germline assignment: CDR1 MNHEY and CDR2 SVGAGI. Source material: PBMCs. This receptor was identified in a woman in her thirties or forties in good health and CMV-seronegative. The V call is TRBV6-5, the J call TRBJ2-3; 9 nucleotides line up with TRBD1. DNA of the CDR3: TGTGCCAGCAGTCAGGGACAGGGCTTTGGAGATACGCAGTATTTT. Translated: CASSQGQGFGDTQYF.